This is a list of T cell receptor beta chains from one sample in a study of blood T cell repertoires in COVID-19. Here immunoSEQ multiplex PCR was the method, and the copy in TCRdb shows in-frame clones only, minus some. The profile shows around 310,000 clones, roughly 89% of them singletons. Specimen: PBMCs or T cells enriched from blood (not recorded which). These receptors all come from a woman aged 25 to 39 who had recovered from COVID-19. Each CDR3 is given with its conserved first and last residue. The D gene is left open where the match is weak. Part of the rows lack a size; the others show once, few, many or a class for expanded clones.

v_call,d_call,clone_size,j_call,cdr3_nt,cdr3_aa
TRBV5-8,-,-,TRBJ2-5,TGTGCCAGCAGAATCATCGGTGGAGAGACCCAGTACTTC,CASRIIGGETQYF
TRBV27,-,-,TRBJ1-2,TGTGCCAGCAGTCCCCCGCGAGGTTACTATGGCTACACCTTC,CASSPPRGYYGYTF
TRBV11-2,TRBD2,-,TRBJ2-3,TGTGCCAGCAGCTCCCCCGGGGGAGGGCCAACAGATACGCAGTATTTT,CASSSPGGGPTDTQYF
TRBV7-9,-,-,TRBJ2-4,TGTGCCAGCTCCGAATCAGGAGCCAAAAACATTCAGTACTTC,CASSESGAKNIQYF
TRBV30,TRBD1,-,TRBJ1-1,TGTGCCTGGAAGTCCCTGGGGACAGCCATGAACACTGAAGCTTTCTTT,CAWKSLGTAMNTEAFF
TRBV14,TRBD1,-,TRBJ2-2,TGTGCCAGCAGCCAGACTTTAAACCCGGGACAGGACACCGGGGAGCTGTTTTTT,CASSQTLNPGQDTGELFF
TRBV12-5,TRBD2,-,TRBJ2-1,TGTGCTAGTGGTTTGTGGGACTATAATGAGCAGTTCTTC,CASGLWDYNEQFF
TRBV13,-,-,TRBJ2-7,TGTGCCAGCAGCCCGACAGGGACTGCTTCCTACGAGCAGTACTTC,CASSPTGTASYEQYF
TRBV27,-,-,TRBJ2-7,TGTGCCAGCAGTTTACAGAAGTACTCCTACGAGCAGTACTTC,CASSLQKYSYEQYF
TRBV5-1,-,-,TRBJ2-5,TGCGCCAGCAGCTTTCTACAGGAAGAGACCCAGTACTTC,CASSFLQEETQYF
TRBV7-2,-,-,TRBJ1-2,TGTGCCAGCAGCTTAACAGGGACGGGCTATGGCTACACCTTC,CASSLTGTGYGYTF
TRBV11-2,-,-,TRBJ2-1,TGTGCCAGCAGCTCCGAGGAATATTACAATGAGCAGTTCTTC,CASSSEEYYNEQFF
TRBV18,-,-,TRBJ1-2,TGTGCCAGCTCACCAACAGATAACTATGGCTACACCTTC,CASSPTDNYGYTF
TRBV19,TRBD2,-,TRBJ2-7,TGTGCCAGTAGAGACATCGAAGCGGGAGGGCCAGGGGAGCAGTACTTC,CASRDIEAGGPGEQYF
TRBV28,-,-,TRBJ1-6,TGTGCCAGCAGTCCTCGGGTTCGCCCCCTCCACTTT,CASSPRVRPLHF
TRBV7-3,TRBD2,-,TRBJ2-1,TGTGCCAGCAGCTCACCCTCGGGACTAGCGGGAGACAGCTCCTACAATGAGCAGTTCTTC,CASSSPSGLAGDSSYNEQFF
TRBV18,TRBD1,-,TRBJ2-7,TGTGCCAGCTCCCCGGGACAGGGGAACGAGCAGTACTTC,CASSPGQGNEQYF
TRBV27,-,once,TRBJ2-1,TGTGCCAGCAGTTTAGTGGGCGCTTACAATGAGCAGTTCTTC,CASSLVGAYNEQFF
TRBV6-5,TRBD1,-,TRBJ1-2,TGTGCCAGCAGTTTAGGGGGCTCGTTGTATGGCTACACCTTC,CASSLGGSLYGYTF
TRBV7-9,TRBD1,-,TRBJ1-2,TGTGCCAGCAGCAAAGGGACAGGTCCGTTGCTTGGCTACACCTTC,CASSKGTGPLLGYTF
TRBV6-5,-,-,TRBJ1-1,TGTGCCAGCAGTTACCGTGGGGGGAGCACTGAAGCTTTCTTT,CASSYRGGSTEAFF
TRBV3-1/TRBV3-2,-,-,TRBJ2-3,TGTGCCAGCAGCCAAGATTGGGCAGGGGAGACAGATACGCAGTATTTT,CASSQDWAGETDTQYF
TRBV29-1,TRBD2,-,TRBJ2-7,TGCAGCGTTGAACCCACTAGCGGCCACTACGAGCAGTACTTC,CSVEPTSGHYEQYF
TRBV7-3,-,-,TRBJ2-3,TGTGCCAGCAGCTTAAACAGGGCTAACACAGATACGCAGTATTTT,CASSLNRANTDTQYF
TRBV28,-,-,TRBJ1-6,TGTGCCAGCAGTTCCGCGGGCAGCTCCTATAATTCACCCCTCCACTTT,CASSSAGSSYNSPLHF
TRBV29-1,TRBD2,-,TRBJ2-3,TGCAGCGTCGGGCCCCTTGGAGGCGGGGGGGGATGGGATACGCAGTATTTT,CSVGPLGGGGGWDTQYF
TRBV11-2,TRBD1,-,TRBJ2-4,TGTGCCAGCAGCTTAGAACTTGGACAGGGAGTAGCCAAAAACATTCAGTACTTC,CASSLELGQGVAKNIQYF
TRBV19,TRBD1,-,TRBJ1-4,TGTGCCAGTAGTATAGAGGGACAGGGTGGAAAACTGTTTTTT,CASSIEGQGGKLFF
TRBV5-1,-,-,TRBJ1-4,TGCGCCAGCAGCTTGGGTCTGGGCCCAACTAATGAAAAACTGTTTTTT,CASSLGLGPTNEKLFF
TRBV7-9,TRBD2,once,TRBJ2-1,TGTGCCAGCAGCTCCAGGACTAGCGGGAGTTTCGGGAACTACGATGAGCAGTTCTTC,CASSSRTSGSFGNYDEQFF
TRBV19,-,many,TRBJ1-1,TGTGCCAGTAGTCCACGACCGACTACGAACACTGAAGCTTTCTTT,CASSPRPTTNTEAFF
TRBV5-1,TRBD1,once,TRBJ2-5,TGCGCCAGCAGCTTGGGTATTGGCACAGGGGGGGAGACCCAGTACTTC,CASSLGIGTGGETQYF
TRBV18,-,few,TRBJ1-1,TGTGCCAGCTCACAAGGACAGCTCACCACGAGGACTGAAGCTTTCTTT,CASSQGQLTTRTEAFF
TRBV27,-,-,TRBJ1-2,TGTGCCAGCAGTCCGGGAGCTTATGGCTACACCTTC,CASSPGAYGYTF
TRBV2,-,-,TRBJ1-3,TGTGCCAGCAGTGGACAAGGCTCTGGAAACACCATATATTTT,CASSGQGSGNTIYF
TRBV10-3,TRBD1,-,TRBJ2-7,TGTGCCATCTCGCGGGACAGGGGTAACGAGCAGTACTTC,CAISRDRGNEQYF
TRBV20-1,-,few,TRBJ2-7,TGCAGTGCTAGTGCTCCGGTGGGGGGCTACGAGCAGTACTTC,CSASAPVGGYEQYF
TRBV24-1,TRBD2,-,TRBJ2-5,TGTGCCACCAGTGATGTGGGACTAGCGGAAGAGACCCAGTACTTC,CATSDVGLAEETQYF
TRBV24-1,TRBD1,-,TRBJ2-5,TGTGCCACCAGTGACCGTCGGACAGGCAAGGAGACCCAGTACTTC,CATSDRRTGKETQYF
TRBV10-3,-,few,TRBJ1-1,TGTGCCATCAGTGAGTCGTCCAGGGGAAGAGTGAACACTGAAGCTTTCTTT,CAISESSRGRVNTEAFF
TRBV6-1,TRBD1,-,TRBJ1-4,TGTGCCAGCAGTGAAGGGACAGGGGATGAAAAACTGTTTTTT,CASSEGTGDEKLFF
TRBV3-1/TRBV3-2,TRBD1,-,TRBJ2-7,TGTGCCAGCAGCCAGGCCGTGGGACAGGAGACCTACGAGCAGTACTTC,CASSQAVGQETYEQYF
TRBV29-1,TRBD2,once,TRBJ2-3,TGCAGCGTTGAAAGGTCTAGCGGGACCCTCAGCACAGATACGCAGTATTTT,CSVERSSGTLSTDTQYF
TRBV6-2/TRBV6-3,-,-,TRBJ2-7,TGTGCCAGCAGTTTTAATCAGGGCGCCGAGCAGTACTTC,CASSFNQGAEQYF
TRBV5-1,-,-,TRBJ1-4,TGCGCCAGCCGGGCGGGTCTGGGGTTTGAAAAACTGTTTTTT,CASRAGLGFEKLFF
TRBV4-1,-,-,TRBJ2-5,TGCGCCAGCAGCCAATATCCAGGCTCCCAAGAGACCCAGTACTTC,CASSQYPGSQETQYF
TRBV4-1,-,once,TRBJ2-1,TGCGCCAGCAGCCTATTCTGGCCTCGAGCCGGGGACAATGAGCAGTTCTTC,CASSLFWPRAGDNEQFF
TRBV13,TRBD1,few,TRBJ1-2,TGTGCCAGCAGCTTCCAGGGGGATGGCTACACCTTC,CASSFQGDGYTF
TRBV10-3,TRBD1,once,TRBJ1-6,TGTGCCACCCGCCCCGTACAGGGGGCGGGTAATTCACCCCTCCACTTT,CATRPVQGAGNSPLHF
TRBV18,TRBD1,-,TRBJ1-2,TGTGCCAGCTCACCCGTGGACAGGAGAGGTGGCTACACCTTC,CASSPVDRRGGYTF
TRBV5-8,TRBD1,-,TRBJ1-1,TGTGCCAGCAGCCTAGGACAGGTGAACACTGAAGCTTTCTTT,CASSLGQVNTEAFF
TRBV20-1,-,-,TRBJ1-2,TGCAGTGCTAGTCATCCAACCGGGAGTCACTATGGCTACACCTTC,CSASHPTGSHYGYTF
TRBV12-1,-,few,TRBJ1-5,TGTGCCAGCAGCTCAGGACAGAAGCCCTATAGCAATCAGCCCCAGCATTTT,CASSSGQKPYSNQPQHF
TRBV27,TRBD2,once,TRBJ2-7,TGTGCCAGCAGTTTCAGCGGGAGGGGAACCTACGAGCAGTACTTC,CASSFSGRGTYEQYF
TRBV27,TRBD1,-,TRBJ2-4,TGTGCCAGCAGTCCCAGGACAGGGGTATATGCCAAAAACATTCAGTACTTC,CASSPRTGVYAKNIQYF
TRBV7-6,TRBD2,once,TRBJ2-7,TGTGCCAGCAGCCCGATTCCGCGGGAGGGCCCGTTAAAGCAGTACTTC,CASSPIPREGPLKQYF
TRBV2,-,-,TRBJ2-1,TGTGCCAGCAGTGTATTAAATGAGCAGTTCTTC,CASSVLNEQFF
TRBV7-9,-,-,TRBJ2-5,TGTGCCAGCAGCCCCGAGGACCAAGAGACCCAGTACTTC,CASSPEDQETQYF
TRBV23-1,-,once,TRBJ1-3,TGCGCCAGCAGTCAATCATCTTGGAGTCGCTCTGGAAACACCATATATTTT,CASSQSSWSRSGNTIYF
TRBV6-5,-,-,TRBJ2-3,TGTGCCAGCAGCACAACAAAGAGCACAGATACGCAGTATTTT,CASSTTKSTDTQYF